The entry below describes one TCR beta chain. Its antigen remains unknown. V gave up 0 bases and J gave up 2 bases; unmatched junction bases: 8. The V gene's germline CDR1 is SGHRS and CDR2 YFSETQ. The CDR3 is made up of 18 amino acids. TCRdb reprocessed the 5' RACE reads via MiXCR and lists one record per CDR3 protein. The top ten clones hold around 23% of a sample with about 350,000 distinct CDR3 sequences, roughly 4.3% of them seen once. This entry belongs to a study of T cells after yellow fever vaccination. The study's findings and limits: Repertoires obtained by FACS sorting could include abundant clonotypes that entered as contaminants from the bulk population. A large majority of primary-vaccination clones showed up again after the booster (approximately 96% CD4, 75% to 90% CD8).

V is TRBV5-1 and J is TRBJ2-3; 11 bases are a match to TRBD1. The receptor was isolated from a man younger than 35 who received the YFV17D yellow fever vaccine. Sample: PBMCs, taken 5 days after the yellow fever booster vaccination. CDR3 loop: CASSLVGGTGGVTDTQYF. CDR3 nucleotides: TGCGCCAGCAGCTTGGTCGGCGGGACAGGGGGTGTCACAGATACGCAGTATTTT.